Listed below are T cell receptor beta chains from one sample, sequenced in a study of long-term antiretroviral therapy in people with HIV. Assay: immunoSEQ multiplex PCR; the TCRdb copy retains only in-frame clones and omits some. The data show more than 20,000 clones, with more than 65% seen just once and about 5.2% held by the top ten. The sequencing used unsorted PBMCs, collected 4.4 years after starting antiretroviral therapy. Source of these receptors: a man between 25 and 39 years old with HIV. Both conserved end residues are part of each CDR3. A D gene is named only where the DNA matches it firmly. Some rows have no size entry. The others give once, few or many, or a class for an expanded clone.

V gene	D gene	J gene	clone size	CDR3 protein	CDR3 DNA
TRBV7-8	.	TRBJ2-7	.	CASSLEVLKEQYF	TGTGCCAGCAGCTTAGAAGTCCTGAAGGAGCAGTACTTC
TRBV6-6	.	TRBJ1-2	.	CASSNRNRRGYTF	TGTGCCAGCAGCAACAGGAACCGACGTGGCTACACCTTC
TRBV6-5	.	TRBJ2-7	once	CASSSPGPGLYEQYF	TGTGCCAGCAGCTCACCGGGGCCCGGGCTCTACGAGCAGTACTTC
TRBV9	.	TRBJ1-6	few	CASSEAYNSPLHF	TGTGCCAGCAGCGAGGCCTATAATTCACCCCTCCACTTT
TRBV27	.	TRBJ2-7	.	CASSLSVLGGEQYF	TGTGCCAGCAGTTTATCCGTCCTGGGCGGCGAGCAGTACTTC
TRBV11-2	TRBD2	TRBJ2-7	few	CASSKGLALPSYEQYF	TGTGCCAGCAGCAAGGGACTAGCGCTACCCTCCTACGAGCAGTACTTC
TRBV13	TRBD1	TRBJ1-1	.	CASSAGTGGTEAFF	TGTGCCAGCAGCGCGGGGACAGGCGGGACTGAAGCTTTCTTT
TRBV7-7	.	TRBJ2-2	.	CASSSGGLKGQATGELFF	TGTGCTAGCAGCTCCGGCGGGCTAAAGGGGCAGGCCACCGGGGAGCTGTTTTTT
TRBV18	.	TRBJ2-7	.	CASSPLYRGAYEQYF	TGTGCCAGCTCACCACTCTACCGAGGGGCCTACGAGCAGTACTTC
TRBV7-3	TRBD2	TRBJ2-1	once	CASSWRSGGYNEQFF	TGTGCCAGCAGCTGGCGGAGCGGGGGGTACAATGAGCAGTTCTTC
TRBV15	.	TRBJ1-2	.	CATSRGGDGYGYTF	TGTGCCACCAGCAGAGGAGGAGATGGCTATGGCTACACCTTC
TRBV7-9	TRBD1	TRBJ2-5	.	CASNGQGKLETQYF	TGTGCCAGCAACGGACAGGGGAAGTTGGAGACCCAGTACTTC
TRBV6-6	.	TRBJ2-7	few	CASSFRSYEQYF	TGTGCCAGCAGTTTTCGCTCCTACGAGCAGTACTTC
TRBV13	.	TRBJ1-2	.	CASSLGLAGIEDGYTF	TGTGCCAGCAGCTTAGGACTGGCGGGCATAGAAGATGGCTACACCTTC
TRBV6-5	TRBD1	TRBJ1-1	few	CASSHFRTGGRTEAFF	TGTGCCAGCAGTCACTTTCGGACAGGAGGGCGCACTGAAGCTTTCTTT
TRBV9	.	TRBJ1-1	.	CASSPGPIEGEAFF	TGTGCCAGCAGCCCCGGACCGATCGAGGGTGAAGCTTTCTTT
TRBV5-1	.	TRBJ2-2	few	CASSLILARLGTGELFF	TGCGCCAGCAGCTTGATCTTAGCCCGGCTGGGGACCGGGGAGCTGTTTTTT
TRBV5-1	.	TRBJ1-1	.	CASSLDQGLLEAFF	TGCGCCAGCAGCTTAGATCAGGGACTCCTTGAAGCTTTCTTT
TRBV7-9	.	TRBJ1-2	once	CASSPRNWGGGYGYTF	TGTGCCAGCAGCCCCCGTAATTGGGGCGGAGGCTATGGCTACACCTTC
TRBV7-4	.	TRBJ1-1	.	CASSFLDTEAFF	TGTGCCAGCAGCTTTCTGGACACTGAAGCTTTCTTT
TRBV29-1	.	TRBJ2-1	.	CSVERDSSYNEQFF	TGCAGCGTTGAGCGGGACAGCTCCTACAATGAGCAGTTCTTC
TRBV5-1	TRBD2	TRBJ2-7	.	CASSLEPHPTSGSSYEQYF	TGCGCCAGCAGCTTGGAACCCCATCCGACTAGCGGGAGCTCCTACGAGCAGTACTTC
TRBV6-1	.	TRBJ1-1	.	CASGPLGDSTEAFF	TGTGCCAGCGGCCCATTAGGGGATTCCACTGAAGCTTTCTTT
TRBV7-9	.	TRBJ1-4	.	CASSQDTATNEKLFF	TGTGCCAGCAGCCAAGACACTGCAACTAATGAAAAACTGTTTTTT
TRBV10-3	.	TRBJ2-7	.	CAIREYRAYEQYF	TGTGCCATCAGGGAGTATAGGGCCTACGAGCAGTACTTC
TRBV19	.	TRBJ1-1	.	CASSKPRRDTEAFF	TGTGCCAGTTCCAAGCCGCGGAGGGACACTGAAGCTTTCTTT
TRBV7-9	TRBD1	TRBJ2-2	.	CASSLGQGSTGELFF	TGTGCCAGCAGTTTGGGACAGGGCAGCACCGGGGAGCTGTTTTTT
TRBV15	.	TRBJ2-1	.	CATGLYNEQFF	TGTGCCACGGGACTTTACAATGAGCAGTTCTTC
TRBV6-5	.	TRBJ1-1	.	CASGPDSMNTEAFF	TGTGCCAGCGGACCGGACAGTATGAACACTGAAGCTTTCTTT
TRBV15	.	TRBJ2-2	.	CATSNPLQVPNTGELFF	TGTGCCACCAGCAACCCTCTACAGGTCCCGAACACCGGGGAGCTGTTTTTT
TRBV7-9	.	TRBJ1-1	.	CASSLKAMNTEAFF	TGTGCCAGCAGCTTAAAGGCCATGAACACTGAAGCTTTCTTT
TRBV28	.	TRBJ2-5	.	CASIKGETQYF	TGTGCCAGCATCAAAGGAGAGACCCAGTACTTC
TRBV29-1	.	TRBJ1-2	.	CSVEDDSRTLGGYTF	TGCAGCGTTGAAGATGACAGCCGCACCCTGGGGGGCTACACCTTC
TRBV28	TRBD1	TRBJ2-5	.	CASSSRDRDVKTQYF	TGTGCCAGCAGTTCCCGGGACAGGGACGTGAAGACCCAGTACTTC
TRBV29-1	TRBD1	TRBJ2-7	.	CSVAGTDYYEQYF	TGCAGCGTCGCCGGGACAGACTACTACGAGCAGTACTTC
TRBV5-1	.	TRBJ1-2	.	CASSLHGPHDGYTF	TGCGCCAGCAGCCTCCACGGGCCGCACGATGGCTACACCTTC
TRBV4-3	TRBD2	TRBJ2-7	.	CASSLSGRPYEQYF	TGCGCCAGCAGCCTAAGCGGGAGACCCTACGAGCAGTACTTC
TRBV19	.	TRBJ1-5	.	CASRVGYYNQPQHF	TGTGCCAGTAGGGTGGGATATTACAATCAGCCCCAGCATTTT
TRBV6-4	TRBD1	TRBJ2-7	.	CASSAGTGPAYEQYF	TGTGCCAGCAGTGCCGGGACAGGGCCTGCCTACGAGCAGTACTTC
TRBV6-5	.	TRBJ2-5	.	CASTLSQGTQETQYF	TGTGCCAGCACCCTGTCACAGGGGACTCAAGAGACCCAGTACTTC
TRBV9	.	TRBJ2-7	.	CASSVAPGRGDEQYF	TGTGCCAGCAGCGTAGCCCCGGGGAGGGGGGACGAGCAGTACTTC
TRBV2	.	TRBJ1-2	.	CASSGTPANYGYTF	TGTGCCAGCAGTGGAACGCCCGCTAACTATGGCTACACCTTC
TRBV27	TRBD1	TRBJ2-7	.	CASSLTIPGQGIYEQYF	TGTGCCAGCAGTTTAACGATCCCGGGACAGGGGATTTACGAGCAGTACTTC
TRBV25-1	TRBD1	TRBJ2-1	.	CASNSDQGQGKDEQFF	TGTGCCAGCAATTCCGACCAGGGACAGGGTAAGGATGAGCAGTTCTTC
TRBV5-6	TRBD1	TRBJ2-3	.	CASSLRQGTADTQYF	TGTGCCAGCAGCTTGCGACAGGGGACGGCAGATACGCAGTATTTT
TRBV19	.	TRBJ2-7	.	CASSIGPLDEQYF	TGTGCCAGTAGCATTGGCCCTCTGGACGAGCAGTACTTC
TRBV7-9	.	TRBJ1-1	once	CASSSGPGERNTEAFF	TGTGCCAGCAGCTCCGGACCCGGGGAGAGGAACACTGAAGCTTTCTTT
TRBV6-5	.	TRBJ1-5	.	CASTRGSNQPQHF	TGTGCCAGCACGAGGGGCTCCAATCAGCCCCAGCATTTT
TRBV5-8	.	TRBJ2-7	.	CASSLGQDDEQYF	TGTGCCAGCAGCTTGGGCCAGGACGACGAGCAGTACTTC
TRBV27	.	TRBJ2-7	.	CASSLGGTVYEQYF	TGTGCCAGCAGTTTGGGCGGGACAGTCTACGAGCAGTACTTC
TRBV6-5	.	TRBJ1-2	.	CASSLSQYPLYGYTF	TGTGCCAGCAGTTTAAGTCAGTATCCCTTATATGGCTACACCTTC
TRBV19	TRBD1	TRBJ1-2	.	CASSPRTGPFDGYGYTF	TGTGCCAGTAGTCCGCGGACAGGGCCCTTTGACGGCTATGGCTACACCTTC
TRBV6-1	TRBD2	TRBJ2-1	.	CASGEGPSYNEQFF	TGTGCCAGCGGGGAGGGCCCCTCCTACAATGAGCAGTTCTTC